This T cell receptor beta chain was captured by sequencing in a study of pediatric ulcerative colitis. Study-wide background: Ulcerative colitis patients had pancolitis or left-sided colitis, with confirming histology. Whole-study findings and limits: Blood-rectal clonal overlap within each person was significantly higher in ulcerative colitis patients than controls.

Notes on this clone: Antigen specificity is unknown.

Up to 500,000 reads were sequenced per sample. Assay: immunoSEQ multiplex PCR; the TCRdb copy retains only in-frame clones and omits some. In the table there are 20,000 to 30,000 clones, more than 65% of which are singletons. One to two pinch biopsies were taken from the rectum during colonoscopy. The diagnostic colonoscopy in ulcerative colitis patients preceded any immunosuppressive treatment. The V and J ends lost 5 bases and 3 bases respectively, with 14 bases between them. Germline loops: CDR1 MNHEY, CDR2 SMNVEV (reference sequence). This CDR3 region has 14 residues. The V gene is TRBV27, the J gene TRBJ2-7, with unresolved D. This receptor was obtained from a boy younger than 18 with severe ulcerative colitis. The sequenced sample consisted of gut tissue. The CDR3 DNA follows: TGTGCCAGCAGTAATCGGGCTCAAAGCTACGAGCAGTACTTC. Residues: CASSNRAQSYEQYF.